The present T cell receptor beta chain was sequenced within a study of control samples from healthy donors and cancer patients. Only in-frame clones appear in the TCRdb table, and some are missing; sequencing was by immunoSEQ multiplex PCR. The data contain about 160,000 clones, roughly 94% of them singletons. CDR3 length: 13 amino acids. The germline CDR1 and CDR2 sequences are GTSNPN and SVGIG (reference sequence). Trimming shortened V by 5 bases and J by 5 bases, and 13 bases separated the two germline ends. The clonotype comes from a woman aged 35 to 49 in good health. V and J are TRBV30 and TRBJ1-3, with a weak D call TRBD1 (6 bases). The sequencing input was blood. The CDR3 coding sequence is TGTGCCTGGGATAGTCAGGGGAGAAACACCATATATTTT. Translated, it gives CAWDSQGRNTIYF.